This TCR beta chain was found in a study of CD8 T cells in Susac syndrome. Germline V gene sequence: CDR1 SGHRS, CDR2 YFSETQ. This CDR3 has 14 amino acids. V was shortened by 4 bases and J by 6 bases, with 16 bases between the two germline ends. RNA in amounts of about 0.5 to 1 ug was reverse transcribed with random hexamers. TCRdb fed the immunoSEQ multiplex PCR reads into MiXCR, producing one record per CDR3 protein. This sample carries around 130,000 distinct CDR3 sequences, 90% to 95% of them seen once, and the ten largest clones take less than 0.3%. The specimen was CD8+ T cells from PBMCs. The genes are TRBV5-1 and TRBJ1-2; D perhaps matches TRBD1 (6 bases). The clonotype comes from a human donor with Susac syndrome. The CDR3 here is CASSPRTEKDGYTF. CDR3 sequence (DNA): TGCGCCAGCAGCCCCCGGACAGAAAAAGATGGCTACACCTTC.